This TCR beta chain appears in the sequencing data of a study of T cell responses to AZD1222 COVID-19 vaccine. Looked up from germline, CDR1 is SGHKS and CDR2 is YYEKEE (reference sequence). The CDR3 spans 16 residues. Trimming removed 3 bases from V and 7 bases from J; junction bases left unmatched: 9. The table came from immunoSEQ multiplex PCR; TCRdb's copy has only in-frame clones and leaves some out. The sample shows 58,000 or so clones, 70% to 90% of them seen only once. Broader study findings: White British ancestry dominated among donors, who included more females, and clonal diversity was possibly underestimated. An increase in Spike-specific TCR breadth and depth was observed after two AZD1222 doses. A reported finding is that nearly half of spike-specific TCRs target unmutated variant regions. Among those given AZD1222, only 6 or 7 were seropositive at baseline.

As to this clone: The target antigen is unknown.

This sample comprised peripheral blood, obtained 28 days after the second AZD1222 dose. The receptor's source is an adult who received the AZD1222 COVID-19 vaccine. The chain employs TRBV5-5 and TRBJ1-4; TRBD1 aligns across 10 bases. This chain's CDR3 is CASSSPDRGRGEKLFF. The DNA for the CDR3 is TGTGCCAGCAGCTCACCCGACAGGGGGCGCGGTGAAAAACTGTTTTTT.